The 29 T cell receptor beta chains listed next were all sequenced from one sample in a study of blood T cell repertoires in COVID-19. Generated by immunoSEQ multiplex PCR, the TCRdb table keeps only in-frame clones and is missing some. The repertoire has over 350,000 clones, around 87% of them found once; the top ten carry about 10%. The specimen sequenced was PBMCs or T cells enriched from blood (not recorded which). The origin of the receptors is a woman aged 45-65 years who had recovered from COVID-19.

The V call is TRBV15, the J call TRBJ2-3, with a weak D call TRBD1 (6 bases). Germline CDR1 is LNHNV and CDR2 is YYDKDF (reference sequence). This CDR3 spans 16 amino acids. The V end lost 0 bases, the J end lost 6 bases, and 16 bases lay between the germline ends. Here the CDR3 reads CATSRDQGLLGDTQYF. CDR3 DNA sequence: TGTGCCACCAGCAGAGATCAGGGGCTTCTCGGCGATACGCAGTATTTT.

The rearrangement joins TRBV5-1 to TRBJ1-1; the D is unclear. V was shortened by 4 bases and J by 1 base, with 11 bases between the two germline ends. Germline V gene data show CDR1 as SGHRS and CDR2 as YFSETQ. The CDR3 runs 14 residues. CDR3 nucleotides: TGCGCCAGCAGCCCATACACGGGGAACACTGAAGCTTTCTTT. Its protein is CASSPYTGNTEAFF.

The chain recombines TRBV15 with TRBJ2-7, with D possibly TRBD1 on 5 matching bases. Trimming removed 4 bases from V and 6 bases from J, with 16 bases in between. Per the germline V gene, CDR1 is LNHNV and CDR2 is YYDKDF (reference sequence). The CDR3 totals 14 residues. The CDR3 protein is CATSIDRAQGEQYF. The CDR3 nucleotides read TGTGCCACCAGCATCGACAGAGCCCAAGGCGAGCAGTACTTC.

The rearrangement joins TRBV3-1 (or the pseudogene TRBV3-2) to TRBJ1-1, with D possibly TRBD1 on 6 matching bases. This CDR3 has 17 amino acids. Between the trimmed V and J ends, which lost 3 bases and 1 base, there was a span of 18 bases. Germline V gives CDR1 LGHDT, CDR2 YNNKEL (reference sequence). The DNA of the CDR3 is TGTGCCAGCAGCCACCTGAGAGGGACAACCGAGAACACTGAAGCTTTCTTT. It is translated as CASSHLRGTTENTEAFF.

Only a few counts were recorded for this clone. The V and J genes are TRBV4-2 and TRBJ2-2; the D is unclear. V lost 2 bases and J lost 4, with 14 bases in between. The CDR3 totals 16 residues. The germline CDR1 and CDR2 sequences are LGHNA and YNFKEQ. CDR3 nucleotides: TGTGCCAGCAGCCAACCCCCCGCGGATGTCACCGGGGAGCTGTTTTTT. The encoded protein is CASSQPPADVTGELFF.

The rearrangement links TRBV19 to TRBJ2-4, with 7 bases aligning to TRBD1. Germline V CDR1 and CDR2: LNHDA, SQIVND (reference sequence). The CDR3 spans 15 residues. J lost 6 bases, V lost 5 bases, and 10 bases had no gene match. This chain's CDR3 is CASSQTGVSGNIQYF. Written as DNA, the CDR3 is TGTGCCAGTAGTCAAACAGGGGTGTCTGGAAACATTCAGTACTTC.

The chain is built from TRBV21-1 and TRBJ2-6; the D segment call TRBD1 is taken from the table without a DNA check. TRBV21-1 is noted as a pseudogene. CDR3 length: 13 residues. CDR3 DNA: TGTGCCATCACAGGGGTCGGGGCCAACGTCCTGACTTTC. This translates into CAITGVGANVLTF.

V gene TRBV4-1 combines with J gene TRBJ2-7, with TRBD2 matching 7 bases. The germline V gene has CDR1 MGHRA and CDR2 YSYEKL. J was trimmed by 4 bases and V by 2 bases; bases with no gene match: 8. The CDR3 is 15 amino acids. DNA of the CDR3: TGCGCCAGCAGCCAACTGAAGAATAGCGGGTACGAGCAGTACTTC. Protein sequence: CASSQLKNSGYEQYF.

The chain is built from TRBV19 and TRBJ2-3; tentatively, D is TRBD2 (6 bases). The CDR3 length is 16 residues. CDR1 LNHDA and CDR2 SQIVND come from the germline V gene (reference sequence). Trimming cost V 4 bases and J 2 bases, with 16 bases left between them. The CDR3 loop is CASSTRDLDTTDTQYF. CDR3 sequence (DNA): TGTGCCAGTAGTACGCGGGACCTGGACACCACAGATACGCAGTATTTT.

This chain links TRBV30 with TRBJ1-2, with D possibly being TRBD1 (6 bases). Germline loops: CDR1 GTSNPN, CDR2 SVGIG (reference sequence). V was clipped by 2 bases and J by 6 bases, with 10 bases between them. The CDR3 length is 12 residues. CDR3 region: CAWSQGLHGYTF. In DNA, the CDR3 is TGTGCCTGGAGTCAGGGGTTGCATGGCTACACCTTC.

V is TRBV2 and J is TRBJ2-5; 9 bases are a match to TRBD2. Per the germline V gene, CDR1 is SNHLY and CDR2 is FYNNEI. With 1 base clipped from V and 5 bases from J, the junction kept 8 bases outside the gene matches. The CDR3 has 16 amino acids. The CDR3 nucleotides read TGTGCCAGCAGTGAAGGTCTAGCGGGGTTTAGGGAGACCCAGTACTTC. Encoded protein: CASSEGLAGFRETQYF.

V and J are TRBV28 and TRBJ2-7; the match to TRBD1 covers 9 bases. The CDR3 consists of 16 residues. CDR1 is MDHEN, CDR2 SYDVKM, per germline. V trimming: 4 bases; J trimming: 3 bases; junction bases outside the gene matches: 10. The CDR3 sequence: CASSSVPGQGFYEQYF. As DNA, the CDR3 is TGTGCCAGCAGTTCGGTCCCGGGACAGGGCTTCTACGAGCAGTACTTC. Variable domain in full (rest from reference TRBV28 and TRBJ2-7): DVKVTQSSRYLVKRTGEKVFLECVQDMDHENMFWYRQDPGLGLRLIYFSYDVKMKEKGDIPEGYSVSREKKERFSLILESASTNQTSMYLCASSSVPGQGFYEQYFGPGTRLTVT.

This clone was observed a single time. The chain joins TRBV2 to TRBJ1-6, with D perhaps TRBD1 (5 bases). Germline-derived CDR1 and CDR2 are SNHLY and FYNNEI. The CDR3 extends over 12 amino acids. Trimming took 4 bases from V and 7 from J, leaving 5 bases between them. In DNA form, the CDR3 reads TGTGCCAGCAGTGGACAGAATTCACCCCTCCACTTT. Translation gives CASSGQNSPLHF.

The CDR3 spells CASSQGDREKQYF. The CDR3 nucleotides are TGTGCCAGCAGCCAGGGAGACAGGGAAAAGCAGTACTTC. The chain combines TRBV3-1 (or the pseudogene TRBV3-2) with TRBJ2-7, with 7 bases matching TRBD1. CDR3 length equals 13 residues. V trimming: 3 bases; J trimming: 8 bases; junction bases outside the gene matches: 7. Germline CDR1 and CDR2: LGHDT and YNNKEL (reference sequence).

The V and J genes are TRBV12-3 or TRBV12-4 and TRBJ2-7; 9 positions agree with TRBD2. The CDR3 has 13 amino acids. The trim removed 4 bases at V and 3 bases at J, leaving 1 base unmatched. The CDR3 sequence is CASSWTSDYEQYF. In DNA, the CDR3 is TGTGCCAGCAGTTGGACTAGCGACTACGAGCAGTACTTC.

The chain employs TRBV11-2 and TRBJ1-1; D gene unclear. V was trimmed by 5 bases and J by 0 bases, leaving 16 bases between them. CDR1 is SGHAT, CDR2 FQNNGV, per germline. This CDR3 comprises 16 residues. The CDR3 loop is CASSRSVRRMNTEAFF. The CDR3 nucleotides are TGTGCCAGCAGCAGATCCGTGCGGAGAATGAACACTGAAGCTTTCTTT.

In its sample, this clone was seen once. J is TRBJ1-4 and V is TRBV6-5; D is unresolved. Germline-derived CDR1 and CDR2 are MNHEY and SVGAGI. Between the trimmed V and J ends, which lost 0 bases and 8 bases, there was a span of 10 bases. This CDR3 contains 14 residues. The CDR3 sequence: CASSYSTRVEKLFF. The CDR3, as DNA: TGTGCCAGCAGTTACTCTACCCGGGTAGAAAAACTGTTTTTT.

This clone was counted once. The rearrangement uses TRBV2 and TRBJ1-5; the match to TRBD1 covers 9 bases. J lost 4 bases, V lost 5 bases, and 6 bases had no gene match. CDR3 length: 15 residues. Germline-derived CDR1 and CDR2 are SNHLY and FYNNEI. The DNA for the CDR3 is TGTGCCAGCAGTCTCACCGGGACAGGGAATCAGCCCCAGCATTTT. Residues: CASSLTGTGNQPQHF. The entire variable domain, with the rest obtained from reference TRBV2 and TRBJ1-5, is as follows: EPEVTQTPSHQVTQMGQEVILRCVPISNHLYFYWYRQILGQKVEFLVSFYNNEISEKSEIFDDQFSVERPDGSNFTLKIRSTKLEDSAMYFCASSLTGTGNQPQHFGDGTRLSIL.

The chain carries TRBV7-2 and TRBJ1-4; D is ambiguous. Germline lookup yields CDR1 SGHTA and CDR2 FQGNSA. This CDR3 is 15 amino acids long. The germline V and J ends were trimmed by 1 base and 7 bases, with 13 bases remaining between them. CDR3 residues: CASSLGAGKSEKLFF. CDR3 nucleotide sequence: TGTGCCAGCAGCTTAGGGGCCGGGAAAAGTGAAAAACTGTTTTTT.

As for this clone: Other nucleotide sequences in the sample specify the same CDR3. DNA for the CDR3: TGTGCCAGCAGCTTACTGGCGGGGGGCACAGATACGCAGTATTTT. It translates to CASSLLAGGTDTQYF. V and J are TRBV7-3 and TRBJ2-3; 7 positions match TRBD2. V lost 2 bases and J lost 1; bases outside the gene matches: 3. The CDR3 contains 15 residues. Germline lookup yields CDR1 SGHTA and CDR2 FQGTGA. Full variable domain (remainder filled in from reference TRBV7-3 and TRBJ2-3): GAGVSQTPSNKVTEKGKYVELRCDPISGHTALYWYRQSLGQGPEFLIYFQGTGAADDSGLPNDRFFAVRPEGSVSTLKIQRTERGDSAVYLCASSLLAGGTDTQYFGPGTRLTVL.

This clone was recorded only once. The V gene is TRBV7-2, the J gene TRBJ1-5; D unresolved. The CDR3 has 15 amino acids. Per germline, CDR1 SGHTA and CDR2 FQGNSA. V dropped 5 bases and J dropped 2 bases, with 13 bases sitting between them. CDR3 protein: CASSLIGDGNQPQHF. The CDR3 bases are TGTGCCAGCAGCCTCATCGGGGATGGCAATCAGCCCCAGCATTTT.

This sequence joins TRBV5-4 and TRBJ2-7, with 9 bases that match TRBD2. The germline CDR1 and CDR2 sequences are SGHNT and YYREEE (reference sequence). The CDR3 runs to 14 residues. V lost 4 bases, J lost 5 bases, and 7 bases stayed unmatched. The CDR3 nucleotides read TGTGCCAGCAGCGCGCGGGGGGGCGTGGACGAGCAGTACTTC. As protein: CASSARGGVDEQYF.

This clone was observed once. This chain links TRBV5-1 with TRBJ2-3; no clear D gene. Germline V gene data show CDR1 as SGHRS and CDR2 as YFSETQ. V was trimmed by 0 bases and J by 4 bases, leaving 6 bases between them. This CDR3 region has 13 residues. This CDR3 reads CASSLAGPDTQYF. The DNA of the CDR3 is TGCGCCAGCAGCTTGGCAGGCCCAGATACGCAGTATTTT. Based on the CDR3 plus reference TRBV5-1 and TRBJ2-3, the full variable domain is KAGVTQTPRYLIKTRGQQVTLSCSPISGHRSVSWYQQTPGQGLQFLFEYFSETQRNKGNFPGRFSGRQFSNSRSEMNVSTLELGDSALYLCASSLAGPDTQYFGPGTRLTVL.

The rearrangement uses TRBV15 and TRBJ2-2, with a tentative D call TRBD1 (5 bases). CDR3 size: 16 residues. V was shortened by 2 bases and J by 0 bases, with 10 bases between the two germline ends. From germline, CDR1 is LNHNV and CDR2 YYDKDF (reference sequence). CDR3 in amino acids: CATSRSRQSNTGELFF. DNA for the CDR3: TGTGCCACCAGCAGATCCCGACAGTCGAACACCGGGGAGCTGTTTTTT.

J is TRBJ2-2 and V is TRBV4-1, with 7 bases lining up with TRBD2. The V and J ends lost 1 base and 2 bases, in that order; junction bases with no gene match: 4. This CDR3 has 16 amino acids. Germline-derived CDR1 and CDR2 are MGHRA and YSYEKL. The CDR3 loop is CASSQAGGVNTGELFF. The DNA of the CDR3 is TGCGCCAGCAGCCAAGCGGGGGGTGTTAACACCGGGGAGCTGTTTTTT.

V usage is TRBV28 and J usage is TRBJ2-1; D perhaps matches TRBD1 (6 bases). Looked up from germline, CDR1 is MDHEN and CDR2 is SYDVKM. The CDR3 consists of 14 residues. The V and J ends lost 6 bases and 14 bases respectively, with 23 bases between them. CDR3 coding DNA: TGTGCCAGCAGCTCCACTGACAAGAGGGGGTTTGAGTTCTTC. Translation gives CASSSTDKRGFEFF.

The gene calls are TRBV28 and TRBJ2-7; D perhaps matches TRBD1 (6 bases). Germline V gene lookup returns CDR1 MDHEN and CDR2 SYDVKM. V lost 3 bases, J lost 0 bases, and 18 bases lay in between. The CDR3 runs to 17 residues. The CDR3 nucleotides read TGTGCCAGCAGTTTTGAGATTGTAGGGGGACCCTCCTACGAGCAGTACTTC. It yields the protein CASSFEIVGGPSYEQYF.

The rearrangement links TRBV19 to TRBJ1-4; TRBD1 is a possible D gene (6 bases). Germline loops: CDR1 LNHDA, CDR2 SQIVND (reference sequence). Trimming left V 4 bases short and J 8 bases short, with 17 bases between. This CDR3 region has 15 residues. As DNA, the CDR3 is TGTGCCAGTAGTAGCCAGGGGAGTTCAGGGGAAAAACTGTTTTTT. It translates to CASSSQGSSGEKLFF.

The chain couples TRBV18 to TRBJ1-2, with TRBD1 matching 8 bases. The length of the CDR3 is 14 residues. Germline V gives CDR1 KGHSH, CDR2 LQKENI. J lost 2 bases, V lost 3 bases, and 2 bases had no gene match. In nucleotides, the CDR3 is TGTGCCAGCTCACCGGACAGGGAAAACTATGGCTACACCTTC. Protein: CASSPDRENYGYTF.